These T cell receptor beta chains were read from a single sample in a study of beta chain features in type 1 diabetes. Sequenced by immunoSEQ multiplex PCR; TCRdb stores in-frame clones only, minus some. There are some 350,000 clones in the sample; roughly 13% occur only once, and nearly 0.015% lies in the top ten. Sequencing was performed on naive CD4+ T cells from blood. The origin of the receptors is a woman between 18 and 29 years old with type 1 diabetes. CDR3s include the opening cysteine and the closing phenylalanine or tryptophan. D genes are given only for firm matches. Clone sizes are given selectively: once, few, many, or a class where the clone is expanded.

>NA|TRBV28|TRBJ2-1|NA
CASSPYAQGNRADEQFF
TGTGCCAGCAGTCCCTACGCACAAGGGAACAGGGCTGATGAGCAGTTCTTC
>NA|TRBV11-3|TRBJ2-6|few
CASSLEAQTGANVLTF
TGTGCCAGCAGCTTAGAAGCACAGACTGGGGCCAACGTCCTGACTTTC
>NA|TRBV29-1|TRBJ2-1|many
CSVFTDEQFF
TGCAGCGTTTTCACTGATGAGCAGTTCTTC
>TRBD2|TRBV7-2|TRBJ2-1|few
CASSLALAGGVNEQFF
TGTGCCAGCAGCTTAGCCCTAGCGGGAGGGGTCAATGAGCAGTTCTTC
>NA|TRBV18|TRBJ1-1|NA
CASAPAAANTEAFF
TGTGCCAGCGCCCCGGCAGCGGCGAACACTGAAGCTTTCTTT
>NA|TRBV30|TRBJ1-5|few
CAWSVPGRGNQPQHF
TGTGCCTGGAGTGTACCCGGGAGGGGGAATCAGCCCCAGCATTTT
>NA|TRBV11-2|TRBJ2-1|NA
CASSLGGGQFF
TGTGCCAGCAGCTTAGGCGGCGGGCAGTTCTTC
>NA|TRBV7-2|TRBJ1-1|few
CASSFHRNTEAFF
TGTGCCAGCAGCTTCCACAGGAACACTGAAGCTTTCTTT
>TRBD1|TRBV14|TRBJ2-5|NA
CASSPPGQGSYQETQYF
TGTGCCAGCAGCCCACCCGGACAGGGATCGTACCAAGAGACCCAGTACTTC
>TRBD1|TRBV7-2|TRBJ2-3|few
CASSRPQGYTQYF
TGTGCCAGCAGCCGACCACAGGGGTATACGCAGTATTTT
>TRBD2|TRBV11-2|TRBJ2-3|few
CASSPIVLAGATDTQYF
TGTGCCAGCAGCCCCATTGTGCTAGCGGGAGCCACAGATACGCAGTATTTT
>NA|TRBV5-1|TRBJ2-5|NA
CASSLRDFQETQYF
TGCGCCAGCAGCTTGAGGGACTTCCAAGAGACCCAGTACTTC
>TRBD2|TRBV27|TRBJ2-1|NA
CASTLLAGGPGNEQFF
TGTGCCAGCACCCTTTTAGCGGGAGGGCCGGGTAATGAGCAGTTCTTC
>TRBD2|TRBV19|TRBJ2-1|NA
CASRGTSGYNEQFF
TGTGCCAGTAGAGGGACTAGCGGCTACAATGAGCAGTTCTTC
>TRBD1|TRBV29-1|TRBJ2-5|many
CSAKGADAETQYF
TGCAGCGCCAAGGGGGCGGACGCGGAGACCCAGTACTTC
>NA|TRBV4-3|TRBJ2-3|few
CASSPTPSGGDATDTQYF
TGCGCCAGCAGCCCTACTCCCTCTGGAGGAGATGCCACAGATACGCAGTATTTT
>TRBD1|TRBV7-9|TRBJ2-7|few
CASRSTGDLYEQYF
TGTGCCAGCAGGTCTACAGGGGACCTCTACGAGCAGTACTTC
>TRBD2|TRBV6-5|TRBJ2-5|few
CASSYRLAGGETQYF
TGTGCCAGCAGTTACCGACTAGCGGGAGGTGAGACCCAGTACTTC
>NA|TRBV7-2|TRBJ2-1|few
CASSRFRDFGDNEQFF
TGTGCCAGCAGCCGCTTCCGGGACTTCGGCGACAATGAGCAGTTCTTC
>TRBD1|TRBV11-3|TRBJ2-7|NA
CASSPRQGPYEQYF
TGTGCCAGCAGCCCTAGACAGGGGCCATACGAGCAGTACTTC
>NA|TRBV11-2|TRBJ2-1|NA
CASSLGGNTYNEQFF
TGTGCCAGCAGCTTAGGAGGAAATACCTACAATGAGCAGTTCTTC
>TRBD2|TRBV19|TRBJ2-2|NA
CASRSSGHTGELFF
TGTGCCAGTAGAAGTAGCGGGCACACCGGGGAGCTGTTTTTT
>NA|TRBV5-1|TRBJ1-2|few
CASSLEAGADGYTF
TGCGCCAGCAGCTTGGAGGCAGGGGCAGATGGCTACACCTTC
>TRBD2|TRBV30|TRBJ2-3|NA
CAWSSGLAGYTDTQYF
TGTGCCTGGAGTTCAGGACTAGCGGGGTACACAGATACGCAGTATTTT
>NA|TRBV27|TRBJ1-1|NA
CASSFGREMNTEAFF
TGTGCCAGCAGTTTTGGCAGGGAAATGAACACTGAAGCTTTCTTT
>NA|TRBV19|TRBJ1-1|NA
CASSWGSRGYEAFF
TGTGCCAGTAGTTGGGGGAGCAGGGGCTATGAAGCTTTCTTT